The text below deals with one T cell receptor (beta chain). Its antigen is undetermined. Data came from immunoSEQ multiplex PCR; TCRdb stores just in-frame clones and leaves some out. This sample has 20,000 to 25,000 clones, with 78% found just once. This specimen comes from a study of T cell clones after liver transplantation. Overall study: At least one year of complete immunosuppression withdrawal without enzymes over twice normal defined tolerance. Overall study results and limits: A larger donor-reactive than third-party decline suggested partial antigen-specific deletion. The donor-reactive repertoire was only partly measurable in two subjects, lacking donor cells. A significant post-transplant drop in circulating graft-donor-reactive CD4 TCRbeta sequences occurred in most of the 8 subjects.

The V end was cut by 1 base, the J end by 4 bases, with 4 bases between. Germline values: CDR1 MNHEY, CDR2 SMNVEV (reference sequence). The CDR3 consists of 12 residues. The specimen comprised CD8+ T cells from blood, sampled around 4.5 years after liver transplant. The genes are TRBV27 and TRBJ1-1, with D unresolved. The receptor was derived from a human patient who received a liver transplant. Some T cells may originate from the graft donor. CDR3 protein: CASSLLGTEAFF. CDR3 DNA: TGTGCCAGCAGTTTATTGGGCACTGAAGCTTTCTTT.